The rows below give T cell receptor beta chains drawn from one sample of a study of Tregs in tolerant kidney transplant recipients. Produced via immunoSEQ multiplex PCR; TCRdb's table is partial and in-frame only. The sample holds roughly 70,000 clones, around 84% seen once. The source material was CD4+ T cells from blood. These receptors originate from a human donor in good health. The CDR3 runs from the conserved cysteine through the conserved F or W. The D gene is left open where the match is weak. Not every row has a clone size; where given, it reads once, few, many or a size class.

len	v_gene	j_gene	d_gene	abundance	CDR3aa	CDR3nt
20	TRBV7-6	TRBJ2-1	TRBD2	.	CASSPKPGLAILSNGNEQFF	TGTGCCAGCAGCCCCAAGCCGGGACTAGCCATCTTATCTAATGGGAATGAGCAGTTCTTC
13	TRBV7-2	TRBJ2-2	.	.	CASSRQLRGELFF	TGTGCCAGCAGCCGCCAACTTAGGGGGGAGCTGTTTTTT
13	TRBV29-1	TRBJ1-2	.	.	CSAPGHFNYGYTF	TGCAGCGCCCCGGGGCACTTTAACTATGGCTACACCTTC
16	TRBV10-3	TRBJ1-1	.	.	CATSGVPGTEITEAFF	TGTGCCACTAGTGGGGTTCCCGGGACGGAGATTACTGAAGCTTTCTTT
12	TRBV27	TRBJ2-1	.	.	CASSPRLGEQFF	TGTGCCAGCAGCCCTCGGCTGGGCGAGCAGTTCTTC
15	TRBV4-1	TRBJ2-7	TRBD1	.	CASSHSDRVVYEQYF	TGCGCCAGCAGCCACTCGGACAGGGTTGTATACGAGCAGTACTTC
14	TRBV5-6	TRBJ2-5	.	.	CASSMGTGAETQYF	TGTGCCAGCAGCATGGGGACCGGAGCAGAGACCCAGTACTTC
14	TRBV7-2	TRBJ2-3	.	.	CASSLGIVADTQYF	TGTGCCAGCAGCTTAGGAATTGTCGCAGATACGCAGTATTTT
14	TRBV7-9	TRBJ2-7	.	.	CASSLVGRPTEQYF	TGTGCCAGCAGCTTAGTTGGACGACCTACTGAGCAGTACTTC
14	TRBV19	TRBJ2-7	TRBD2	.	CASNSGGGSYEQYF	TGTGCCAGTAATAGCGGGGGAGGATCCTACGAGCAGTACTTC
14	TRBV19	TRBJ1-2	TRBD1	.	CASSRQGADYGYTF	TGTGCCAGTAGTAGACAGGGGGCGGACTATGGCTACACCTTC
15	TRBV14	TRBJ1-1	TRBD1	.	CASSLRTGRYTEAFF	TGTGCCAGCAGCCTCAGGACAGGGAGGTACACTGAAGCTTTCTTT
17	TRBV5-1	TRBJ2-5	TRBD2	.	CASSLTLAGGPGETQYF	TGCGCCAGCAGCTTGACGCTAGCGGGGGGGCCGGGGGAGACCCAGTACTTC
14	TRBV27	TRBJ2-3	.	.	CASSLQGIGDTQYF	TGTGCCAGCAGTTTGCAGGGTATCGGGGATACGCAGTATTTT
13	TRBV7-6	TRBJ2-7	.	.	CASSLAGRDEQYF	TGTGCCAGCAGCTTAGCGGGTAGAGACGAGCAGTACTTC
20	TRBV6-4	TRBJ2-3	.	.	CASSDSSRLSRDGRTDTQYF	TGTGCCAGCAGTGACTCGAGTCGGCTCAGTAGGGACGGACGCACAGATACGCAGTATTTT
15	TRBV6-5	TRBJ2-7	.	.	CASSRGTQDPYEQYF	TGTGCCAGCAGCCGAGGGACCCAGGACCCCTACGAGCAGTACTTC
15	TRBV7-2	TRBJ2-2	TRBD1	.	CASSLGTGRTGELFF	TGTGCCAGCAGCCTGGGGACAGGGAGGACCGGGGAGCTGTTTTTT
18	TRBV5-1	TRBJ2-7	TRBD1	once	CASSFGQGAPSGTYEQYF	TGCGCCAGCAGCTTCGGACAGGGGGCACCTAGCGGGACCTACGAGCAGTACTTC
16	TRBV9	TRBJ2-6	.	.	CASSRTWGLGANVLTF	TGTGCCAGCAGCAGGACATGGGGGCTGGGGGCCAACGTCCTGACTTTC
15	TRBV7-8	TRBJ2-5	TRBD2	.	CASSLGSGRGRTQYF	TGTGCCAGCAGCTTGGGTAGCGGGAGAGGTCGGACCCAGTACTTC
14	TRBV30	TRBJ2-2	.	once	CAWSVQSGTGELFF	TGTGCCTGGAGTGTACAGTCGGGAACCGGGGAGCTGTTTTTT
15	TRBV19	TRBJ2-2	.	.	CASSIEAANTGELFF	TGTGCCAGTAGTATTGAAGCGGCGAACACCGGGGAGCTGTTTTTT
16	TRBV18	TRBJ2-5	TRBD2	.	CASSRQAGAGQETQYF	TGTGCCAGCTCGAGACAAGCGGGAGCTGGCCAAGAGACCCAGTACTTC
15	TRBV4-3	TRBJ1-1	.	.	CASSPHLQVDTEAFF	TGCGCCAGCAGTCCTCACCTACAGGTAGACACTGAAGCTTTCTTT
12	TRBV6-6	TRBJ1-4	.	.	CASSRTNEKLFF	TGTGCCAGCAGTCGGACTAATGAAAAACTGTTTTTT